Below, 32 T cell receptor beta chains from the same sample are listed, as sequenced in a study of T cell changes during pregnancy in multiple sclerosis (dated by TCRdb to about 2019). Library method: the immunoSEQ multiplex PCR assay. The clones in this table, taken by TCRdb from immuneACCESS, are in-frame only. Not every clone is retained; where verified, under half of the shortfall comes from an unresolved V gene, and the cause of the rest is unknown. Across this sample there are tens of thousands of clones, with around 92% seen only once. The top ten clonotypes cover approximately 2.2% of the sample. The sequencing used peripheral blood, collected in the first trimester of pregnancy. The source of these receptors is a female donor with multiple sclerosis, enrolled in a pregnancy study.

This chain uses TRBV27 with TRBJ1-3; no firm D call. CDR3 size: 14 residues. The germline V gene has CDR1 MNHEY and CDR2 SMNVEV (reference sequence). The germline V and J ends were trimmed by 2 bases and 0 bases, with 5 bases remaining between them. The CDR3, as DNA: TGTGCCAGCAGTTTACGGAGCTCTGGAAACACCATATATTTT. Its protein product is CASSLRSSGNTIYF.

The rearrangement joins TRBV7-3 to TRBJ2-1; 13 nucleotides align to TRBD2. The germline gives CDR1 SGHTA, CDR2 FQGTGA. The CDR3 consists of 18 residues. V shed 5 bases and J 5 bases; nucleotides not matched to a gene: 12. This CDR3 reads CASSASTSGRPNNNEQFF. In DNA, the CDR3 is TGTGCCAGCAGCGCCTCGACTAGCGGGAGGCCTAACAACAATGAGCAGTTCTTC.

The chain combines TRBV28 with TRBJ2-2, with D possibly TRBD1 on 6 matching bases. V lost 2 bases and J 6 bases, leaving 7 bases between the germline ends. This CDR3 comprises 13 residues. Germline CDR1 reads MDHEN; CDR2 reads SYDVKM. The CDR3 loop is CASSLTGPGELFF. Written as DNA, the CDR3 is TGTGCCAGCAGTTTAACAGGGCCCGGGGAGCTGTTTTTT.

V usage is TRBV5-5 and J usage is TRBJ2-7; D is possibly TRBD2 (5 bases). Trimming cost V 2 bases and J 0 bases, with 12 bases left between them. The CDR3 covers 15 residues. The germline V gene encodes CDR1 SGHKS and CDR2 YYEKEE (reference sequence). CDR3 bases: TGTGCCAGCAGCTTTTCTCGTGGGAGCTCCTACGAGCAGTACTTC. Translating gives CASSFSRGSSYEQYF.

This chain connects TRBV28 to TRBJ2-7; 8 bases line up with TRBD1. Losses at the gene ends were 6 bases for V and 7 bases for J; bases not matched to a gene: 11. The germline V gene has CDR1 MDHEN and CDR2 SYDVKM. CDR3 length: 14 amino acids. CDR3 residues: CASRPGTGLGEQYF. The CDR3 DNA is TGTGCCAGCAGGCCCGGGACAGGCCTGGGGGAGCAGTACTTC.

V is TRBV28 and J is TRBJ2-3, with a possible D match to TRBD1 (6 bases). CDR3 length: 17 residues. Germline loops: CDR1 MDHEN, CDR2 SYDVKM. V was clipped by 6 bases and J by 0 bases, with 19 bases between them. The CDR3, as DNA: TGTGCCAGCAGCAGAACTTTAGGGGGTATCAGCACAGATACGCAGTATTTT. It yields the protein CASSRTLGGISTDTQYF.

This chain uses TRBV2 with TRBJ1-2; no clear D. This CDR3 has 11 amino acids. The germline CDR1 and CDR2 sequences are SNHLY and FYNNEI. The ends were cut back, 7 bases at V and 7 bases at J, with 10 bases in the middle. The CDR3 region has the DNA TGTGCCAGCAAGGCAGAGGTTGGCTACACCTTC. Protein: CASKAEVGYTF.

This sequence joins TRBV9 and TRBJ1-2, with a tentative D call TRBD1 (5 bases). The CDR3 length is 12 residues. V lost 0 bases, J lost 10 bases, and 10 bases lay in between. The germline V gene encodes CDR1 SGDLS and CDR2 YYNGEE. CDR3 residues: CASSVAGGLYTF. CDR3 in DNA: TGTGCCAGCAGCGTAGCGGGGGGACTCTACACCTTC.

The chain links TRBV6-4 to TRBJ2-1, with D hard to call. CDR1 is MRHNA and CDR2 is SNTAGT in the germline V gene. The CDR3 has 15 amino acids. Trimming stripped 8 bases from V and 0 bases from J, with 14 bases between. In nucleotides, the CDR3 is TGTGCCAGCTCCGCAGAAACAGCCTCCTACAATGAGCAGTTCTTC. This translates into CASSAETASYNEQFF.

This rearrangement joins TRBV7-8 to TRBJ1-2, with D perhaps TRBD1 (5 bases). CDR1 and CDR2 (germline): SGHVS, FQNEAQ. This CDR3 has 13 residues. Trimming took off 8 bases at V and 2 bases at J, with 12 bases between the two ends. This CDR3 is CASGHAGNYGYTF. The CDR3 region has the DNA TGTGCCAGCGGACACGCAGGGAACTATGGCTACACCTTC.

The rearrangement uses TRBV5-1 and TRBJ2-5; 11 bases match TRBD2. Trimming at V came to 4 bases and at J to 4 bases, leaving 18 bases not matched to a gene. Germline CDR1 SGHRS, CDR2 YFSETQ. The CDR3 loop spans 19 amino acids. CDR3 sequence (DNA): TGCGCCAGCAGCCCTGCGGGACAGGGAGTAGCGGGAGGGCCAGAGACCCAGTACTTC. Residues: CASSPAGQGVAGGPETQYF.

This clone was recorded only once. V is TRBV6-5 and J is TRBJ1-2, with 7 positions matching TRBD1. CDR1 and CDR2 from the germline V gene are MNHEY and SVGAGI. Trimming took 5 bases from V and 8 from J; bases not matched to a gene: 8. The CDR3 is made up of 13 amino acids. The CDR3 region has the DNA TGTGCCAGCAGTCAAGGGGACAGTTGGGGCTACACCTTC. Protein: CASSQGDSWGYTF.

This rearrangement joins TRBV27 to TRBJ1-1; D is ambiguous. V lost 2 bases and J lost 1, with 11 bases in between. The CDR3 has 15 amino acids. Germline V gene lookup returns CDR1 MNHEY and CDR2 SMNVEV (reference sequence). The CDR3 region is CASSLTSLKNTEAFF. The CDR3 DNA reads as TGTGCCAGCAGTTTAACTTCCCTTAAGAACACTGAAGCTTTCTTT.

This rearrangement joins TRBV25-1 to TRBJ1-2; D is undetermined. Germline V gene lookup returns CDR1 MGHDK and CDR2 SYGVNS. This CDR3 is built from 15 residues. Trimming took off 2 bases at V and 4 bases at J, with 14 bases between the two ends. CDR3 residues: CASSEGAIGGYGYTF. CDR3 sequence (DNA): TGTGCCAGCAGTGAAGGAGCGATAGGTGGCTATGGCTACACCTTC.

DNA of the CDR3: TGTGCCAGCAGTTCGGGACAAGCTGGCTACACCTTC. This encodes CASSSGQAGYTF. The chain combines TRBV6-1 with TRBJ1-2; maybe TRBD1 (6 bases). This CDR3 is built from 12 residues. V gave up 5 bases and J gave up 7 bases, with 11 bases separating them. Germline CDR1 reads MNHNS; CDR2 reads SASEGT.

The V call is TRBV30, the J call TRBJ2-1, with D unresolved. The CDR3 sequence is 15 residues long. Germline V CDR1 and CDR2: GTSNPN, SVGIG (reference sequence). Trimming left V 0 bases short and J 0 bases short, with 9 bases between. CDR3 region: CAWSVSRFSYNEQFF. DNA for the CDR3: TGTGCCTGGAGTGTCTCCAGGTTCTCCTACAATGAGCAGTTCTTC. The full variable domain, with the rest looked up from reference TRBV30 and TRBJ2-1, is SQTIHQWPATLVQPVGSPLSLECTVEGTSNPNLYWYRQAAGRGLQLLFYSVGIGQISSEVPQNLSASRPQDRQFILSSKKLLLSDSGFYLCAWSVSRFSYNEQFFGPGTRLTVL.

The chain joins TRBV5-1 to TRBJ2-7, with D possibly being TRBD1 (6 bases). Per germline, CDR1 SGHRS and CDR2 YFSETQ. This CDR3 contains 15 residues. The V end was cut by 0 bases, the J end by 3 bases, with 13 bases between. The CDR3 loop is CASSLEWGLYYEQYF. CDR3 in DNA: TGCGCCAGCAGCTTGGAATGGGGGCTTTACTACGAGCAGTACTTC. Full variable domain (outside the CDR3, taken from reference TRBV5-1 and TRBJ2-7): KAGVTQTPRYLIKTRGQQVTLSCSPISGHRSVSWYQQTPGQGLQFLFEYFSETQRNKGNFPGRFSGRQFSNSRSEMNVSTLELGDSALYLCASSLEWGLYYEQYFGPGTRLTVT.

This rearrangement joins TRBV11-2 to TRBJ2-1; 11 bases align to TRBD2. Unmatched junction bases numbered 9, after V lost 6 bases and J lost 8 bases. In germline, CDR1 is SGHAT, CDR2 FQNNGV. CDR3 length equals 15 residues. CDR3 residues: CASSFTSGSTDEQFF. CDR3 nucleotides: TGTGCCAGCAGTTTCACTAGCGGGAGTACGGATGAGCAGTTCTTC.

The CDR3 DNA follows: TGTGCCAGCAGTTTATTAGGGGCGAACTATGGCTACACCTTC. Its translation is CASSLLGANYGYTF. This chain connects TRBV28 to TRBJ1-2; tentative D call: TRBD1 (5 bases). V lost 1 base and J lost 2, with 8 bases in between. CDR1 and CDR2 from the germline V gene are MDHEN and SYDVKM. CDR3 length: 14 amino acids.

Note on this clone: Germline and junction disagree at one end, which may indicate a read error. J is TRBJ2-7 and V is TRBV7-7; 11 bases line up with TRBD1. The CDR3 runs to 14 residues. Germline V lookup: CDR1 SSHAT, CDR2 FNYEAQ (reference sequence). DNA for the CDR3: TGTGCTAGCAGCCTGGGACAGGGGGCCTACGAGCAGTACTTC. Its translation is CASSLGQGAYEQYF.

Only one count was recorded for this clone. Mismatch with germline at one junction end may stem from a read error. The CDR3 DNA is TGCGCCAGCAGTCAAGAGACTAGCGGGTACTACGAGCAGTACTTC. Its translation: CASSQETSGYYEQYF. V gene TRBV4-3 combines with J gene TRBJ2-5, with TRBD2 matching over 10 bases. The J call may be faulty, since TRBJ2-7 better matches the DNA end. The CDR3 covers 15 residues. Germline V gene lookup returns CDR1 LGHNA and CDR2 YSLEER.

The V call is TRBV29-1, the J call TRBJ2-2; 7 bases fit TRBD2. The J segment lost 0 bases and the V segment lost 6 bases, leaving 10 bases of the junction unmatched. This CDR3 comprises 16 residues. The germline gives CDR1 SQVTM, CDR2 ANQGSEA. The DNA for the CDR3 is TGCAGCGTCTCTGGACTAGTCAATTCGAACACCGGGGAGCTGTTTTTT. It translates to CSVSGLVNSNTGELFF.

A few counts support this clone. The chain joins TRBV27 to TRBJ2-7; 9 positions agree with TRBD1. CDR3 size: 17 residues. The V segment lost 0 bases and the J segment 2 bases; nucleotides outside the gene matches: 8. The germline CDR1 and CDR2 sequences are MNHEY and SMNVEV (reference sequence). This chain's CDR3 is CASSLSIRGQGTYEQYF. The CDR3 nucleotides read TGTGCCAGCAGTTTATCGATAAGGGGACAGGGAACCTACGAGCAGTACTTC.

The chain has TRBV23-1 and TRBJ1-2; TRBD1 aligns across 8 bases. TRBV23-1 is filed as an ORF, its function uncertain. This CDR3 has 14 amino acids. With 3 bases clipped from V and 6 bases from J, the junction kept 6 bases outside the gene matches. The chain's CDR3 is CASSQLAGGDGYTF. CDR3 DNA: TGCGCCAGCAGTCAGTTGGCAGGGGGCGATGGCTACACCTTC.

The V call is TRBV19, the J call TRBJ1-1, with 7 bases matching TRBD1. The germline CDR1 and CDR2 sequences are LNHDA and SQIVND (reference sequence). Losses at the gene ends were 6 bases for V and 6 bases for J; bases not matched to a gene: 10. The CDR3 has 14 residues. CDR3 sequence: CASSFGQVKSEAFF. The CDR3 DNA reads TGTGCCAGTAGCTTCGGACAGGTGAAGTCTGAAGCTTTCTTT. The variable domain in full, completed from reference TRBV19 and TRBJ1-1, reads DGGITQSPKYLFRKEGQNVTLSCEQNLNHDAMYWYRQDPGQGLRLIYYSQIVNDFQKGDIAEGYSVSREKKESFPLTVTSAQKNPTAFYLCASSFGQVKSEAFFGQGTRLTVV.

This chain connects TRBV28 to TRBJ2-3, with a weak D call TRBD1 (6 bases). The length of the CDR3 is 18 residues. CDR1 and CDR2 from the germline V gene are MDHEN and SYDVKM. Trimming pared 5 bases from V and 1 base from J, leaving 22 bases between. The CDR3 here is CASSTDRDLYHGTDTQYF. The CDR3 DNA sequence: TGTGCCAGCAGTACGGACAGAGACCTCTATCACGGCACAGATACGCAGTATTTT.

The V and J genes are TRBV15 and TRBJ1-5; a weak D match, TRBD1 (5 bases). CDR1 is LNHNV, CDR2 YYDKDF, per germline (reference sequence). This CDR3 is built from 18 residues. V lost 1 base, J lost 6 bases, and 22 bases lay in between. CDR3 sequence reads: CATSRGGGSVWSGQPQHF. In DNA form, the CDR3 reads TGTGCCACCAGCAGAGGGGGGGGGTCTGTATGGAGTGGTCAGCCCCAGCATTTT.

The V call is TRBV4-2, the J call TRBJ2-3, with D maybe TRBD2 (5 bases). Germline lookup yields CDR1 LGHNA and CDR2 YNFKEQ. Trimming cost V 5 bases and J 5 bases, with 14 bases left between them. This CDR3 is built from 14 residues. CDR3 DNA: TGTGCCAGCAGCGAAAGGGATGCGGGAGATACGCAGTATTTT. It encodes CASSERDAGDTQYF.

The V gene is TRBV28, the J gene TRBJ2-7, with D perhaps TRBD1 (6 bases). Germline CDR1 and CDR2: MDHEN and SYDVKM. V shed 3 bases and J shed 4 bases, with 16 bases lying between them. This CDR3 region has 15 residues. The CDR3: CASSFLQGSPYEQYF. The DNA for the CDR3 is TGTGCCAGCAGTTTTTTACAGGGATCCCCTTACGAGCAGTACTTC. Based on the CDR3 plus reference TRBV28 and TRBJ2-7, the full variable domain is DVKVTQSSRYLVKRTGEKVFLECVQDMDHENMFWYRQDPGLGLRLIYFSYDVKMKEKGDIPEGYSVSREKKERFSLILESASTNQTSMYLCASSFLQGSPYEQYFGPGTRLTVT.

This chain uses TRBV7-2 with TRBJ1-4, with a tentative D call TRBD1 (5 bases). The CDR3 contains 15 residues. Trimming shortened V by 2 bases and J by 2 bases, and 9 bases separated the two germline ends. Germline V lookup: CDR1 SGHTA, CDR2 FQGNSA. Here the CDR3 reads CASSLQGNTNEKLFF. CDR3 coding DNA: TGTGCCAGCAGCTTACAGGGAAATACTAATGAAAAACTGTTTTTT.

The V and J genes are TRBV2 and TRBJ2-2, with unresolved D. The CDR3 sequence is 14 residues long. V was pared by 1 base and J by 3 bases, with 6 bases between. The germline V gene encodes CDR1 SNHLY and CDR2 FYNNEI. The CDR3 spells CASSEDRYTGELFF. The CDR3 coding sequence is TGTGCCAGCAGTGAAGACAGATACACCGGGGAGCTGTTTTTT.

V is TRBV7-2 and J is TRBJ2-1, with 8 bases aligning to TRBD2. CDR3 length equals 12 residues. Germline loops: CDR1 SGHTA, CDR2 FQGNSA. J lost 14 bases, V lost 5 bases, and 8 bases had no gene match. CDR3 amino acids: CASSPWGLGEFF. CDR3 nucleotide sequence: TGTGCCAGCAGCCCATGGGGACTAGGGGAGTTCTTC.